This TCR beta chain is from a study of graft-versus-host responses after intestinal transplantation. Overall study findings and caveats: Graft-donor T cell macrochimerism in patients accompanied high graft-versus-host to host-versus-graft clonal ratios in allografts.

Repertoires were generated with immunoSEQ multiplex PCR, while TCRdb's copy carries only in-frame clones and drops some. The sample yields just over 20,000 clones, 85% to 95% seen once. CDR1 and CDR2 from the germline V gene are SGHDT and YYEEEE. CDR3 length equals 14 residues. The V gene end was trimmed by 4 bases and the J gene end by 4 bases; junction bases not matched to a gene: 5. Points on this clone: Antigen specificity is unknown.

The chain combines TRBV5-6 with TRBJ2-7; 10 bases match TRBD1. The sequence was collected from a human patient who received an intestinal transplant, so some T cells may come from the graft donor. The starting material was PBMCs, obtained around 270 days after intestinal transplant. CDR3 nucleotides: TGTGCCAGCAGCCCGGGACAGGGGCGGTACGAGCAGTACTTC. This sequence encodes CASSPGQGRYEQYF.